This T cell receptor (beta chain) was documented in a study of cytomegalovirus exposure and HLA in healthy donors. Germline lookup yields CDR1 SGHVS and CDR2 FNYEAQ. This CDR3 is 16 amino acids long. J lost 1 base, V lost 2 bases, and 4 bases had no gene match. The study ran its PCR with 60 Vbeta and 13 Jbeta primers. The assay was immunoSEQ multiplex PCR, and TCRdb's table has in-frame clones only and misses some. The table records about 130,000 clones, approximately 80% of them present only once. The genes are TRBV7-6 and TRBJ2-3; 9 bases align to TRBD1. The sequenced material came from PBMCs. This sequence originates from a man younger than 45 in good health and CMV-seropositive. Here the CDR3 DNA reads TGTGCCAGCAGCTTACCGGACAGGGGAGGCACAGATACGCAGTATTTT. This gives the protein CASSLPDRGGTDTQYF.